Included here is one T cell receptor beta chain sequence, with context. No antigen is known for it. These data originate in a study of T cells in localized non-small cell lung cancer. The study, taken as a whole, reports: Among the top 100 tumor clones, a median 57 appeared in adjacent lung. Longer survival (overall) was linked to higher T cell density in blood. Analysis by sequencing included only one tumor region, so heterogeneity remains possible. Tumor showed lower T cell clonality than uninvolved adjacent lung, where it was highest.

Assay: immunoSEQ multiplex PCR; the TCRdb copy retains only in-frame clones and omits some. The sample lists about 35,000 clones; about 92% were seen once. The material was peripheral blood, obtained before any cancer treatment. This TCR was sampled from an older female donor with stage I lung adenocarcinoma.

DNA for the CDR3: TGTGCCTGGAGGGGACAGGGACGCGCTGAAGCTTTCTTT. The encoded protein is CAWRGQGRAEAFF. The chain links TRBV30 to TRBJ1-1; 9 bases are shared with TRBD1. The CDR3 is made up of 13 amino acids. From germline, CDR1 is GTSNPN and CDR2 SVGIG (reference sequence). Trimming took 3 bases from V and 6 from J; bases not matched to a gene: 5.